This entry concerns a single TCR beta chain. The study recruited people aged roughly 18 to 95 years across 24 US areas. This sample was included in a study of blood T cell repertoires in COVID-19. Study at large: Acute and convalescent COVID-19 specimens originated in the United States, Italy and Spain.

Authors' analysis steps: Scientists estimated how many nucleated cells there were by amplifying reference gene primers. The protocol was immunoSEQ multiplex PCR, while the TCRdb copy is restricted to in-frame clones and leaves out a portion. That table is the source of V, J and clone size, and D and trimming were worked out from the DNA. The sample holds approximately 150,000 clones; 65% to 90% are singletons and the top ten take over 12%. The trim removed 3 bases at V and 1 base at J, leaving 1 base unmatched. Looked up from germline, CDR1 is KGHSH and CDR2 is LQKENI. The CDR3 consists of 14 residues.

The sequence was obtained from a man aged 45-65 years who had recovered from COVID-19. The chain uses TRBV18 and TRBJ1-1, with 8 nucleotides matching TRBD1. The specimen was PBMCs or T cells enriched from blood (not recorded which). This chain's CDR3 is CASSPGTGNTEAFF. CDR3 nucleotides: TGTGCCAGCTCACCCGGGACAGGGAACACTGAAGCTTTCTTT.